This T cell receptor (beta chain) is from a study of cytomegalovirus exposure and HLA in healthy donors. Broader study findings: A later analysis associated 15,000 or so TCR beta sequences with HLA alleles at a 0.05 false discovery rate.

Turning to this clone: What it recognizes is unknown.

The CDR3 has 14 amino acids. Germline CDR1 reads SGHRS; CDR2 reads YFSETQ. V lost 3 bases and J lost 1; bases outside the gene matches: 3. It was with 60 Vbeta and 13 Jbeta primers that the PCR ran. In the original analysis: Counted up in a later analysis, unique TCR beta chains came to about 80 million, with some 9.9 million shared. Using immunoSEQ multiplex PCR, the repertoire was profiled, and TCRdb retains in-frame clones only, with some absent. From that table come the V and J calls and clone size; the DNA was used to work out D and trimming. This sample contains under 150,000 clones. The V call is TRBV5-1, the J call TRBJ2-5, with TRBD2 matching 7 bases. The sequencing input was PBMCs. The origin of this receptor is a middle-aged woman in good health and CMV-seronegative. DNA for the CDR3: TGCGCCAGCAGCTGGGGCGGGGGCCAAGAGACCCAGTACTTC. Translating it yields CASSWGGGQETQYF.